The rows below give T cell receptor beta chains drawn from one sample of a study of T cells after yellow fever vaccination. A single record per CDR3 protein comes from TCRdb applying MiXCR to the 5' RACE reads. Of 450,000 to 600,000 distinct CDR3 sequences in the sample, approximately 13% were seen once. The sample in question was PBMCs, obtained on the day of the yellow fever booster vaccination. Source of these receptors: a man aged 25-40 years who received the YFV17D yellow fever vaccine. The CDR3 runs from the conserved cysteine through the conserved F or W. The D gene is left open where the match is weak. Rows may omit the clone size; those that give it use once, few, many or a size class.

v_gene	d_gene	j_gene	abundance	CDR3aa	CDR3nt
TRBV7-3	-	TRBJ2-5	-	CASSAVGHSSGETQYF	TGTGCCAGCAGCGCCGTTGGTCACAGCTCGGGAGAGACCCAGTACTTC
TRBV6-2/TRBV6-3	TRBD1	TRBJ1-5	few	CASSFEPGQGLSNQPQHF	TGTGCCAGCAGTTTCGAACCGGGACAGGGGCTTAGCAATCAGCCCCAGCATTTT
TRBV5-5	-	TRBJ2-2	few	CASSLWDLVGPGELFF	TGTGCCAGCAGCTTGTGGGACCTTGTTGGGCCCGGGGAGCTGTTTTTT
TRBV20-1	TRBD2	TRBJ2-1	-	CSGGAAGGNEQFF	TGCAGTGGAGGGGCAGCGGGAGGGAATGAGCAGTTCTTC
TRBV7-9	-	TRBJ2-7	-	CASSLAGGTREQYF	TGTGCCAGCAGCTTAGCAGGGGGGACGCGGGAGCAGTACTTC
TRBV28	-	TRBJ2-1	-	CASSLVGVDGGREQFF	TGTGCCAGCAGTTTAGTAGGGGTAGACGGGGGCCGTGAGCAGTTCTTC
TRBV20-1	-	TRBJ2-6	few	CSASLLAGANVLTF	TGCAGTGCTAGTTTACTAGCCGGGGCCAACGTCCTGACTTTC
TRBV15	TRBD1	TRBJ2-1	few	CATSMGRDRIRQFF	TGTGCCACCAGCATGGGCCGGGACAGGATTAGGCAGTTCTTC
TRBV20-1	TRBD1	TRBJ2-7	few	CSAHRDRDYEQYF	TGCAGTGCTCACCGGGACAGGGACTACGAGCAGTACTTC
TRBV15	TRBD1	TRBJ2-1	few	CATSGRDRPYNEQFF	TGTGCCACCTCAGGAAGGGACAGGCCCTACAATGAGCAGTTCTTC
TRBV12-3/TRBV12-4	-	TRBJ1-2	-	CASTGDTYGYTF	TGTGCCAGCACCGGGGATACCTATGGCTACACCTTC
TRBV9	TRBD2	TRBJ2-1	-	CASSVDPAGGPNGFF	TGTGCCAGCAGCGTAGACCCAGCGGGAGGGCCTAATGGATTCTTC
TRBV5-6	TRBD2	TRBJ2-1	-	CASSHGTSGRHEQFF	TGTGCCAGCAGCCACGGGACTAGCGGGAGGCATGAGCAGTTCTTC
TRBV5-1	-	TRBJ2-1	-	CASSVTGTPQFF	TGCGCCAGCAGCGTCACCGGGACCCCTCAGTTCTTC
TRBV3-1	TRBD2	TRBJ2-5	-	CASSQERKVRLAGGETQYF	TGTGCCAGCAGCCAAGAGAGAAAGGTTCGACTAGCGGGAGGAGAGACCCAGTACTTC
TRBV20-1	-	TRBJ2-3	-	CCARHVNGSKTDTQYF	TGCTGTGCTAGACACGTGAACGGGTCGAAAACAGATACGCAGTATTTT
TRBV5-1	-	TRBJ2-1	-	CASSFRGPNYNEQFF	TGCGCCAGCAGCTTCAGGGGTCCGAACTACAATGAGCAGTTCTTC
TRBV12-3/TRBV12-4	TRBD1	TRBJ1-1	-	CASSPDRGRTEAFF	TGTGCCAGCAGTCCTGACAGGGGACGCACTGAAGCTTTCTTT
TRBV27	TRBD2	TRBJ2-3	few	CASSLSVGREAGGGTQYF	TGTGCCAGCAGTTTATCGGTGGGCCGGGAGGCCGGGGGGGGTACGCAGTATTTT
TRBV5-1	-	TRBJ2-2	-	CASSLSDLGSAGELFF	TGCGCCAGCAGCTTGTCGGATTTGGGGTCAGCCGGGGAGCTGTTTTTT
TRBV5-1	TRBD1	TRBJ1-2	-	CASSLGTGDGYTF	TGCGCCAGCAGCCTAGGGACAGGGGATGGCTACACCTTC